Included here is one T cell receptor (beta chain) sequence, with context. Its antigen remains undetermined. Base qualities are missing; no much larger clone stands one base away. The CDR3 measures 14 amino acids from cysteine to phenylalanine. Solely the CDR3 DNA is kept, with 42 bases framed from the first base. V drops 0 bases and J drops 2 bases, leaving 9 bases in between. Based on the germline V gene, the CDR1 and CDR2 sequences are SQVTM and ANQGSEA. RNA was extracted using the RNeasy kit, and roughly 0.5 to 1 ug of the RNA was reverse transcribed with random hexamers. TCR beta CDR3 regions were amplified with the immunoSEQ multiplex PCR assay covering 54 Vbeta and 13 Jbeta segments. Bias from PCR amplification was corrected by using a synthetic template baseline for primer optimization and for computational correction. The authors processed their data as follows. Reads were annotated to V, D and J genes according to IMGT and were analyzed with immunoSEQ Analyzer, with only productive sequences retained. To calculate clonality, Shannon entropy was normalized by log2 of the number of productive unique sequences and then subtracted from one. Public and private clones were assessed among the 100 most prevalent clones of each patient and control. Susac-specific clones were defined as absent from healthy and MS cohorts, approximately 1,000 published viral clones and other ImmuneACCESS disease sequences. Through fastp at Q25 and MiXCR, TCRdb rebuilt clones from the public reads, retaining in-frame beta chains. Each record represents a unique CDR3 protein, reported with the most common genes and DNA among its rows. The V and J calls come from TCRdb's annotation, not from the publication. The sample table lists 100,000 to 150,000 distinct CDR3 sequences, approximately 93% of them with a count of one. 0.25% to 0.35% of the sample is taken by the ten largest.

Peripheral blood CD8+ and CD4+ T cells from healthy donors, Susac syndrome patients and multiple sclerosis patients were profiled using high-throughput TCR beta sequencing. Multiple sclerosis controls were treatment-naive patients with stable or active relapsing-remitting disease fulfilling revised McDonald criteria. CD8+ TEMRA cells were enriched by FACS, while bulk CD8+ and CD4+ T cells were purified by magnetic negative isolation. Blood was collected in EDTA tubes and processed within 24 hours, with PBMCs isolated through density gradient centrifugation. PBMCs intended for TCR sequencing were cryopreserved in liquid nitrogen and thawed later in a water bath at 37 degrees C. The sorted or isolated CD4+, CD8+ and CD8+ TEMRA cells reached a purity of at least 90%. This sample is drawn from a study of CD8 T cells in Susac syndrome (dated by TCRdb to about 2019). Context from the whole study: Repertoire sequencing was used to test whether CD8+ T cell activation and differentiation in Susac syndrome was antigen driven. CD8+ T cell repertoire clonality was compared between fewer than 13 healthy donors, some 14 Susac syndrome patients and around 15 multiple sclerosis patients.

Beyond this particular receptor, the publication reports: The number of individuals in the TCR sequencing and HLA analysis was recognized as being relatively small.

This TCR was recovered from a human donor with multiple sclerosis. The chain employs TRBV29-1 and TRBJ2-3, with the D gene not confidently named. Sequenced input: CD8+ T cells from PBMCs. The nucleotide sequence reads as follows: TGCAGCGTTGAAGAGGGCAGACTCACAGATACGCAGTATTTT. Its protein product is CSVEEGRLTDTQYF.